This T cell receptor beta chain was obtained from a study of T cell responses to AZD1222 COVID-19 vaccine. Study information: Some second doses came at about 4 weeks and others at about 12 weeks; these were pooled. Points from the study as a whole: Clonal diversity was possibly underestimated, and white British individuals and females predominated among donors. Every sample of the repertoires postdated the peak T cell response.

The method was immunoSEQ multiplex PCR; TCRdb's version includes in-frame clones alone and lacks a portion of them. The sample lists about 99,000 clones, just over 90% occurring once. Germline V lookup: CDR1 LNHDA, CDR2 SQIVND (reference sequence). The ends were cut back, 2 bases at V and 0 bases at J, with 7 bases in the middle. CDR3 size: 14 residues. As to this clone: Its antigen is as yet unknown.

This clonotype was obtained from an adult in good health. Sequenced here: peripheral blood, sampled on day 0 of AZD1222 vaccination. This chain uses TRBV19 with TRBJ1-2; unclear D gene. The CDR3 is CASSIWQTNYGYTF. DNA of the CDR3: TGTGCCAGTAGTATATGGCAGACTAACTATGGCTACACCTTC. Full variable domain (remainder filled in from reference TRBV19 and TRBJ1-2): DGGITQSPKYLFRKEGQNVTLSCEQNLNHDAMYWYRQDPGQGLRLIYYSQIVNDFQKGDIAEGYSVSREKKESFPLTVTSAQKNPTAFYLCASSIWQTNYGYTFGSGTRLTVV.